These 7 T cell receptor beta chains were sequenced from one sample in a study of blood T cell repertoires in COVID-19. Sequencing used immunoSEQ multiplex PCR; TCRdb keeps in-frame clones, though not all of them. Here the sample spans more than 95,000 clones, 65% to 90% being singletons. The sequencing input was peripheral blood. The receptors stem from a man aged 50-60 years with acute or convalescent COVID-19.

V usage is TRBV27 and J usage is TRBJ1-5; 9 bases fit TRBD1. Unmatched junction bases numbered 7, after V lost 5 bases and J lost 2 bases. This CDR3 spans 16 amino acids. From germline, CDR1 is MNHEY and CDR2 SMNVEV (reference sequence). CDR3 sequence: CASSRTGGSGNQPQHF. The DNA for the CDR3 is TGTGCCAGCAGTAGAACAGGGGGCTCCGGCAATCAGCCCCAGCATTTT.

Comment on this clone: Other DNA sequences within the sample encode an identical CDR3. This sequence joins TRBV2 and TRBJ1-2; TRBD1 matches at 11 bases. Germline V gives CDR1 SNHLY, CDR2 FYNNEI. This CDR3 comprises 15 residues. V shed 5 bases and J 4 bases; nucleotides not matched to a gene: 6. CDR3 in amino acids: CASSPGTGGGYGYTF. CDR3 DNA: TGTGCCAGCAGTCCCGGGACAGGGGGGGGCTATGGCTACACCTTC.

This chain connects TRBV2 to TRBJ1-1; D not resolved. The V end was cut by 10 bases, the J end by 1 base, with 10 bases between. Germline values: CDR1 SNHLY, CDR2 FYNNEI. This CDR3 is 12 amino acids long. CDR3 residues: CATARGNTEAFF. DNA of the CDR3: TGTGCCACCGCCCGGGGGAACACTGAAGCTTTCTTT.

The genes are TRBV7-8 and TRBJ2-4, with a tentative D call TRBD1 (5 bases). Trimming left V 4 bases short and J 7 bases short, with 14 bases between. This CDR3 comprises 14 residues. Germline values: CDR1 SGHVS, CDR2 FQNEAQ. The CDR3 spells CASSSTALANIQYF. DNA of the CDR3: TGTGCCAGCAGCTCGACAGCCCTGGCCAACATTCAGTACTTC.

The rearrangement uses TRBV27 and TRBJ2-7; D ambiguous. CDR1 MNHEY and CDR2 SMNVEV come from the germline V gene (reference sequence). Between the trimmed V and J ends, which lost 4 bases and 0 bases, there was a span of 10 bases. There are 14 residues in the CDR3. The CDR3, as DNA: TGTGCCAGCAGTTCGAGCGCCCTCTCCTACGAGCAGTACTTC. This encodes CASSSSALSYEQYF.

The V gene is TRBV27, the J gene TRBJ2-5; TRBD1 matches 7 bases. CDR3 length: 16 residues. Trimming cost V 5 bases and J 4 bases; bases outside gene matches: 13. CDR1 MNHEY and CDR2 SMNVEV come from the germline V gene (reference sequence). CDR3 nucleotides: TGTGCCAGCAGTCGCTACCAGACAGGGTCTATAGAGACCCAGTACTTC. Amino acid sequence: CASSRYQTGSIETQYF.

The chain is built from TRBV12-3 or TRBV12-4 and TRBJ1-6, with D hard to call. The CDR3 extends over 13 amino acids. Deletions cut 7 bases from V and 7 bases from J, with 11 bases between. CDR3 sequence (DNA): TGTGCCAGCACTGTACAGACAAATTCACCCCTCCACTTT. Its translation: CASTVQTNSPLHF.